A single sample gave rise to the 2 T cell receptor beta chains below, sequenced in a study of blood T cell repertoires in COVID-19. Measured with immunoSEQ multiplex PCR; TCRdb has only the in-frame clones, and not every one. The sample yields fewer than 100,000 clones, more than 75% seen once. What was sequenced was peripheral blood. Every receptor here comes from a man between 45 and 60 years old with acute or convalescent COVID-19.

The gene calls are TRBV19 and TRBJ1-1; 9 bases map to TRBD1. CDR1 is LNHDA, CDR2 SQIVND, per germline (reference sequence). The V gene end was trimmed by 5 bases and the J gene end by 4 bases; junction bases not matched to a gene: 5. The CDR3 totals 14 residues. The CDR3, as DNA: TGTGCCAGTAGTGGGACAGGGTTGGGCACTGAAGCTTTCTTT. Translated: CASSGTGLGTEAFF.

This chain uses TRBV10-3 with TRBJ2-7; 8 bases are shared with TRBD1. The CDR3 has 14 residues. Trimming cost V 6 bases and J 6 bases; bases outside gene matches: 10. The V gene's germline CDR1 is ENHRY and CDR2 SYGVKD. CDR3 nucleotide sequence: TGTGCCATCAGATCGACAGGGGTCGGGCGCGAGCAGTACTTC. Its protein is CAIRSTGVGREQYF.